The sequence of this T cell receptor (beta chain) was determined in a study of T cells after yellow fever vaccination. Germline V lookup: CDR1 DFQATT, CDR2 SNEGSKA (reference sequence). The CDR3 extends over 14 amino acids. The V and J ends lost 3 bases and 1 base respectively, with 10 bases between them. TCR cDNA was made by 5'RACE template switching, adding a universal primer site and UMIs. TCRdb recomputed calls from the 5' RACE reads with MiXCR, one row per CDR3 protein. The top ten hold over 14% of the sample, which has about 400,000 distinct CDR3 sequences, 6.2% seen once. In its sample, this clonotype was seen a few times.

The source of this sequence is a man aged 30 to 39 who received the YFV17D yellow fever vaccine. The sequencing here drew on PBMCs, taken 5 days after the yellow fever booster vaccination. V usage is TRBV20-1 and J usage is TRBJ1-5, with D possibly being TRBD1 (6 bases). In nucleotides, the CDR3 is TGCAGTGCTAGTCCTGGACAGAGCAATCAGCCCCAGCATTTT. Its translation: CSASPGQSNQPQHF.